Following are 21 T cell receptor beta chains from one sample sequenced in a study of CD8 T cells in ankylosing spondylitis. A single record per CDR3 protein comes from TCRdb applying MiXCR to the 5' RACE reads. The repertoire holds around 210,000 distinct CDR3 sequences, with 8% to 10% as singletons. The sequenced sample consisted of blood, either unsorted or a sorted T cell fraction (not recorded which). The receptors derive from a female donor with ankylosing spondylitis or in good health (not recorded which).

The table lists this clonotype with many counts. The DNA of the CDR3 is TGTGCCAGCAGCTTGGGGTTAAAGAATGAGCAGTTCTTC. It specifies CASSLGLKNEQFF. The chain is built from TRBV5-4 and TRBJ2-1, with D uncertain. Trimming pared 0 bases from V and 7 bases from J, leaving 8 bases between. Germline-derived CDR1 and CDR2 are SGHNT and YYREEE (reference sequence). There are 13 residues in the CDR3.

V and J are TRBV20-1 and TRBJ1-2; possibly TRBD1 for D (6 bases). Per germline, CDR1 DFQATT and CDR2 SNEGSKA (reference sequence). The length of the CDR3 is 14 residues. V was clipped by 3 bases and J by 6 bases, with 17 bases between them. The DNA for the CDR3 is TGCAGTGCTAGGACCTGGGGGCGCTTCCATGGCTACACCTTC. Its protein is CSARTWGRFHGYTF.

This clonotype showed up many times. The chain is built from TRBV4-2 and TRBJ2-1; 9 bases map to TRBD2. The junction had 5 bases not matched to a gene; V was cut back by 0 bases and J by 2 bases. CDR1 LGHNA and CDR2 YNFKEQ come from the germline V gene. The CDR3 contains 17 residues. CDR3 DNA: TGTGCCAGCAGCCAAGATGGGTTAGCGGGAGCCTACAATGAGCAGTTCTTC. It is translated as CASSQDGLAGAYNEQFF.

This clonotype was seen ten or more times. This chain joins TRBV7-9 and TRBJ2-1; D unresolved. V was pared by 5 bases and J by 9 bases, with 14 bases between. CDR1 SEHNR and CDR2 FQNEAQ come from the germline V gene (reference sequence). CDR3 length equals 13 residues. This CDR3 is CASSPVLLGEQFF. The DNA for the CDR3 is TGTGCCAGCAGCCCGGTCCTGTTGGGTGAGCAGTTCTTC.

This clonotype was counted only a few times. The CDR3 bases are TGTGCCAGCAGCCTCCTTGAGACCCTAGCGGGCCTCACAGATACGCAGTATTTT. Translation: CASSLLETLAGLTDTQYF. The chain employs TRBV4-2 and TRBJ2-3, with TRBD2 identical over 8 bases. The CDR3 loop spans 18 amino acids. Germline CDR1 reads LGHNA; CDR2 reads YNFKEQ. V lost 4 bases, J lost 2 bases, and 14 bases stayed unmatched.

In the case of this clonotype: This may be a read error, as it is one base from a much larger clone. CDR3 residues: CAGSSSGGGGEKLFF. CDR3 in DNA: TGTGCCGGCAGCTCCTCCGGGGGGGGTGGGGAAAAACTGTTTTTT. V usage is TRBV11-2 and J usage is TRBJ1-4, with D possibly matching TRBD1 (5 bases). CDR1 is SGHAT, CDR2 FQNNGV, per germline. The CDR3 sequence is 15 residues long.

This clonotype was seen ten or more times. The rearrangement links TRBV29-1 to TRBJ2-1; D is possibly TRBD2 (6 bases). V was trimmed by 4 bases and J by 8 bases, leaving 15 bases between them. CDR3 length: 13 residues. CDR1 SQVTM and CDR2 ANQGSEA come from the germline V gene. The CDR3 DNA reads TGCAGCGTTGGGCAGACTAGAGCACATGAGCAGTTCTTC. It encodes CSVGQTRAHEQFF.

The table lists this clonotype with many counts. V and J are TRBV24-1 and TRBJ1-5; TRBD1 agrees at 9 bases. The CDR3 is 18 amino acids. The V segment lost 4 bases and the J segment 9 bases; nucleotides outside the gene matches: 18. Germline V CDR1 and CDR2: KGHDR, SFDVKD. The CDR3 sequence is CATSEPEGRDRERWPQHF. For the CDR3, the DNA is TGTGCCACCAGTGAGCCTGAGGGCCGGGACAGGGAGAGGTGGCCCCAGCATTTT.

This clonotype was recorded many times. V gene TRBV28 combines with J gene TRBJ2-7, with 8 bases identical to TRBD2. This CDR3 is built from 13 residues. With 10 bases clipped from V and 9 bases from J, the junction kept 14 bases outside the gene matches. CDR1 is MDHEN, CDR2 SYDVKM, per germline. CDR3 protein: CATCFQRESVQYF. DNA of the CDR3: TGTGCCACCTGCTTCCAGCGGGAGTCCGTGCAGTACTTC.

This clonotype was found a few times. The rearrangement joins TRBV11-2 to TRBJ1-2; D may be TRBD1 (6 bases). The V and J ends lost 1 base and 3 bases respectively, with 12 bases between them. Germline values: CDR1 SGHAT, CDR2 FQNNGV. CDR3 size: 15 residues. CDR3 bases: TGTGCCAGCAGCTTAGCGACAGGAGGGGACTATGGCTACACCTTC. It specifies CASSLATGGDYGYTF.

A word on this clonotype: This may be a read error: a much more frequent sequence differs by one nucleotide. The chain links TRBV7-2 to TRBJ2-7, with D unresolved. V was pared by 1 base and J by 9 bases, with 16 bases between. Looked up from germline, CDR1 is SGHTA and CDR2 is FQGNSA. This CDR3 is built from 14 residues. CDR3 coding DNA: TGTGCCAGCAGCTTAGGTACAGTTCTGAGCGCGCAGTACTTC. It codes for CASSLGTVLSAQYF.

This clonotype came up many times. The V and J genes are TRBV5-5 and TRBJ2-1; 10 nucleotides line up with TRBD1. Germline V lookup: CDR1 SGHKS, CDR2 YYEKEE (reference sequence). This CDR3 region has 16 residues. With V trimmed by 4 bases and J by 4 bases, 8 bases remained unmatched. Here the CDR3 reads CASSREWTGGYNEQFF. CDR3 sequence (DNA): TGTGCCAGCAGCCGCGAATGGACAGGGGGGTACAATGAGCAGTTCTTC. The variable domain in full, with the rest retrieved from reference TRBV5-5 and TRBJ2-1, is DAGVTQSPTHLIKTRGQQVTLRCSPISGHKSVSWYQQVLGQGPQFIFQYYEKEERGRGNFPDRFSARQFPNYSSELNVNALLLGDSALYLCASSREWTGGYNEQFFGPGTRLTVL.

This chain links TRBV6-2 or TRBV6-3 with TRBJ2-3; D call uncertain. The CDR3 spans 16 residues. Trimming stripped 0 bases from V and 2 bases from J, with 12 bases between. Germline V gives CDR1 MNHEY, CDR2 SVGEGT. The CDR3: CASSYSRTSHTDTQYF. Here the CDR3 DNA reads TGTGCCAGCAGTTACTCAAGGACCAGCCACACAGATACGCAGTATTTT.

This chain joins TRBV20-1 and TRBJ2-5; D unresolved. There are 15 residues in the CDR3. From germline, CDR1 is DFQATT and CDR2 SNEGSKA (reference sequence). V was cut by 0 bases and J by 5 bases, with 16 bases left in between. The CDR3 loop is CSARDLVRPHETQYF. The DNA of the CDR3 is TGCAGTGCTAGAGATCTTGTTAGACCTCATGAGACCCAGTACTTC.

The chain recombines TRBV21-1 with TRBJ2-6; the DNA was not used to check the table's D call, TRBD1. TRBV21-1 is labeled a pseudogene. This CDR3 region has 18 residues. The chain's CDR3 is CASSPRQEAPSLINVLTF. The CDR3 nucleotides read TGTGCCAGCAGCCCGAGACAGGAGGCACCCTCTCTTATCAACGTCCTGACTTTC.

This clonotype was found many times. The chain joins TRBV7-8 to TRBJ1-1; TRBD1 might be the D (5 bases). CDR3 length: 13 residues. V was pared by 4 bases and J by 10 bases, with 16 bases between. Germline lookup yields CDR1 SGHVS and CDR2 FQNEAQ. The CDR3 coding sequence is TGTGCCAGCAGCTCCCTCGGGGCGGCGGGAGCTTTCTTT. It yields the protein CASSSLGAAGAFF.

The chain is built from TRBV20-1 and TRBJ2-3, with 9 bases lining up with TRBD2. Germline CDR1 reads DFQATT; CDR2 reads SNEGSKA (reference sequence). V lost 2 bases to trimming and J lost 0 bases; unmatched junction nucleotides: 6. This CDR3 contains 16 residues. In nucleotides, the CDR3 is TGCAGTGCTAGAAACCCTAGCGGGATTAGCACAGATACGCAGTATTTT. Translation gives CSARNPSGISTDTQYF.

This clonotype was found many times. The rearrangement links TRBV20-1 to TRBJ1-5; 10 bases match TRBD1. Germline V gene lookup returns CDR1 DFQATT and CDR2 SNEGSKA (reference sequence). With 6 bases clipped from V and 6 bases from J, the junction kept 5 bases outside the gene matches. CDR3 length: 13 amino acids. Here the CDR3 reads CSAGDRGGQPQHF. In nucleotides, the CDR3 is TGCAGTGCCGGGGACAGGGGTGGTCAGCCCCAGCATTTT.

This clonotype was detected ten times or more. CDR3 sequence: CSAPPAGVNEQFF. The CDR3 nucleotides are TGCAGTGCCCCCCCAGCGGGAGTGAATGAGCAGTTCTTC. The chain combines TRBV20-1 with TRBJ2-1; 8 bases match TRBD2. Germline CDR1 reads DFQATT; CDR2 reads SNEGSKA (reference sequence). The CDR3 is made up of 13 amino acids. J lost 7 bases, V lost 6 bases, and 8 bases had no gene match.

The table lists this clonotype with many counts. This chain connects TRBV12-3 or TRBV12-4 to TRBJ2-7; TRBD1 is a possible D gene (5 bases). V lost 3 bases to trimming and J lost 1 base, with 22 bases between them. This CDR3 is built from 18 residues. Here the CDR3 reads CASSFIDSRHTRSYEQYF. DNA for the CDR3: TGTGCCAGCAGTTTCATTGACAGTCGTCATACCAGGTCCTACGAGCAGTACTTC.

In its sample, this clonotype was seen many times. The chain links TRBV4-3 to TRBJ2-4, with D maybe TRBD2 (5 bases). The germline V gene has CDR1 LGHNA and CDR2 YSLEER. The CDR3 runs 16 residues. Trimming pared 1 base from V and 6 bases from J, leaving 16 bases between. CDR3: CASSQVVWGVGNIQYF. In DNA, the CDR3 is TGCGCCAGCAGCCAAGTCGTCTGGGGAGTAGGAAACATTCAGTACTTC.